The 18 T cell receptor beta chains below all came from one sample that was sequenced in a study of shared clonotypes between healthy human individuals (dated by TCRdb to about 2020). Libraries were constructed by the immunoSEQ multiplex PCR assay. TCRdb stores this immuneACCESS table with in-frame sequences only. Part of the clones is absent; in the studies checked, under half of the shortfall reflects unresolved V genes, and no reason is known for the rest. Present in this sample are approximately 700,000 clones, 73% of which were seen just once. The ten largest account for roughly 2% of the sample. The sample was memory CD4+ T cells sorted from blood. Read against the paper, the sample's cell subset or site label means: CD45RA-negative fraction. These receptors came from a woman in her thirties in good health.

The chain employs TRBV11-2 and TRBJ2-7; 8 positions agree with TRBD1. V shed 3 bases, J shed 0 bases, and the junction held 4 bases outside the gene matches. Germline values: CDR1 SGHAT, CDR2 FQNNGV. CDR3 length: 15 amino acids. Written as DNA, the CDR3 is TGTGCCAGCAGCTTCGTACAGGGGGTCTCCTACGAGCAGTACTTC. Translation: CASSFVQGVSYEQYF.

This clone was seen only a few times. DNA of the CDR3: TGTGCCTTAAGCCAGCCTGGAAACACCATATATTTT. Amino acid sequence: CALSQPGNTIYF. J is TRBJ1-3 and V is TRBV30; D is unclear. Germline V gene data show CDR1 as GTSNPN and CDR2 as SVGIG (reference sequence). The CDR3 totals 12 residues. Trimming stripped 7 bases from V and 2 bases from J, with 9 bases between.

The V and J genes are TRBV7-2 and TRBJ1-1; D not certain. The germline V gene encodes CDR1 SGHTA and CDR2 FQGNSA. Trimming cost V 0 bases and J 1 base, with 15 bases left between them. The CDR3 runs to 17 residues. The chain's CDR3 is CASSLAPLGRKNTEAFF. The DNA of the CDR3 is TGTGCCAGCAGCTTAGCCCCACTAGGACGCAAGAACACTGAAGCTTTCTTT.

This clone was observed a single time. This chain links TRBV2 with TRBJ2-4, with a possible D match to TRBD2 (5 bases). The CDR3 totals 16 residues. Germline V gives CDR1 SNHLY, CDR2 FYNNEI. The germline V and J ends were trimmed by 4 bases and 3 bases, with 16 bases remaining between them. Here the CDR3 reads CASSATPRENKNIQYF. CDR3 DNA: TGTGCCAGCAGTGCAACCCCCCGGGAAAACAAAAACATTCAGTACTTC.

In its sample, this clone was seen a few times. This chain uses TRBV11-2 with TRBJ1-2, with a possible D match to TRBD1 (5 bases). Germline V lookup: CDR1 SGHAT, CDR2 FQNNGV. The CDR3 is 14 residues long. V shed 1 base and J shed 2 bases, with 8 bases lying between them. The CDR3 loop reads CASSLGSGNYGYTF. The CDR3 DNA is TGTGCCAGCAGCTTAGGTTCAGGGAACTATGGCTACACCTTC.

CDR3 coding DNA: TGTGCCAGCAGTTCGGAGCGGGGAGGAGGTGAGACCCAGTACTTC. Amino acids: CASSSERGGGETQYF. The rearrangement links TRBV28 to TRBJ2-5; 7 bases agree with TRBD2. The CDR3 is made up of 15 amino acids. Germline CDR1 reads MDHEN; CDR2 reads SYDVKM. With V trimmed by 4 bases and J by 5 bases, 10 bases remained unmatched.

As to this clone: A much larger clonotype is one base distant, so this may be a read error. The J gene is TRBJ2-3, the V gene TRBV6-6; D ambiguous. Germline-derived CDR1 and CDR2 are MNHNY and SVGAGI (reference sequence). The CDR3 totals 12 residues. V was clipped by 4 bases and J by 2 bases, with 4 bases between them. The CDR3 reads CASSSHTDTQYF. Here the CDR3 DNA reads TGTGCCAGCAGTTCCCACACAGATACGCAGTATTTT.

The rearrangement joins TRBV11-2 to TRBJ1-2, with D maybe TRBD1 (5 bases). The V gene lost 1 base and the J gene lost 7 bases, with 16 bases spanning the gap. From germline, CDR1 is SGHAT and CDR2 FQNNGV. There are 15 residues in the CDR3. The CDR3 bases are TGTGCCAGCAGCTTAGCGTGGAGGACTGGGGGTGGCTACACCTTC. Amino acids: CASSLAWRTGGGYTF.

This sequence joins TRBV6-6 and TRBJ1-1; D is undetermined. Trimming cost V 0 bases and J 11 bases, with 10 bases left between them. The CDR3 has 12 amino acids. Germline V gene data show CDR1 as MNHNY and CDR2 as SVGAGI (reference sequence). The CDR3: CASSYSGSEAFF. CDR3 DNA: TGTGCCAGCAGTTACTCTGGGTCGGAGGCTTTCTTT.

The rearrangement joins TRBV29-1 to TRBJ1-4; D possibly corresponds to TRBD1 (6 bases). The CDR3 runs 14 residues. The V end lost 5 bases, the J end lost 7 bases, and 17 bases lay between the germline ends. The germline gives CDR1 SQVTM, CDR2 ANQGSEA. The CDR3 loop reads CSVLEWTAGEKLFF. The CDR3 region has the DNA TGCAGCGTTTTGGAGTGGACAGCGGGTGAAAAACTGTTTTTT.

For this clone: Within the sample, other DNA sequences also encode this same CDR3. This chain uses TRBV20-1 with TRBJ2-5, with a tentative D call TRBD1 (6 bases). Germline lookup yields CDR1 DFQATT and CDR2 SNEGSKA (reference sequence). V lost 6 bases, J lost 5 bases, and 10 bases lay in between. The CDR3 runs to 11 residues. CDR3: CSAGQGETQYF. The CDR3 DNA sequence: TGCAGTGCCGGGCAGGGGGAGACCCAGTACTTC.

The rearrangement links TRBV5-6 to TRBJ2-5; TRBD2 is a possible D gene (7 bases). Trimming took off 4 bases at V and 3 bases at J, with 16 bases between the two ends. CDR1 is SGHDT and CDR2 is YYEEEE in the germline V gene. There are 15 residues in the CDR3. The CDR3 protein is CASSVGGGGKETQYF. The CDR3 DNA reads as TGTGCCAGCAGCGTAGGCGGCGGGGGCAAAGAGACCCAGTACTTC.

CDR3 DNA: TGCGCCAGCAGCTTGCCAGGGCTCAATCAGCCCCAGCATTTT. Its protein is CASSLPGLNQPQHF. J is TRBJ1-5 and V is TRBV5-1; D may be TRBD1 (5 bases). The CDR3 sequence is 14 residues long. Trimming cost V 1 base and J 3 bases, with 8 bases left between them. From germline, CDR1 is SGHRS and CDR2 YFSETQ.

This clone has just one count. This chain links TRBV27 with TRBJ1-1, with 7 positions matching TRBD1. V shed 7 bases and J 0 bases; nucleotides not matched to a gene: 5. The CDR3 covers 14 residues. Germline loops: CDR1 MNHEY, CDR2 SMNVEV (reference sequence). In DNA, the CDR3 is TGTGCCAGCATTAAGGACAGGCTGAACACTGAAGCTTTCTTT. Protein: CASIKDRLNTEAFF.

The chain links TRBV6-5 to TRBJ2-2; unclear D gene. From germline, CDR1 is MNHEY and CDR2 SVGAGI. The V gene lost 6 bases and the J gene lost 5 bases, with 7 bases spanning the gap. The CDR3 runs to 12 residues. CDR3 DNA: TGTGCCAGCAGGGACCTAACCGGGGAGCTGTTTTTT. Protein sequence: CASRDLTGELFF.

The chain carries TRBV2 and TRBJ2-2; D is perhaps TRBD1 (6 bases). The CDR3 is 14 amino acids. The V end lost 4 bases, the J end lost 7 bases, and 13 bases lay between the germline ends. CDR1 and CDR2 (germline): SNHLY, FYNNEI. The CDR3 region is CASSAPVTGGELFF. The CDR3 DNA reads as TGTGCCAGCAGTGCCCCGGTGACAGGCGGGGAGCTGTTTTTT.

A few counts support this clone. V usage is TRBV6-5 and J usage is TRBJ1-1; 8 positions agree with TRBD1. The V and J ends lost 10 bases and 5 bases, in that order; junction bases with no gene match: 12. CDR1 MNHEY and CDR2 SVGAGI come from the germline V gene. This CDR3 comprises 14 residues. The CDR3 bases are TGTGCCACCGGCCCAAGGACAGGGAATACTGAAGCTTTCTTT. Translated, it gives CATGPRTGNTEAFF.

The genes are TRBV9 and TRBJ2-2; 8 positions agree with TRBD2. CDR3 length: 16 amino acids. Germline CDR1 reads SGDLS; CDR2 reads YYNGEE. V gave up 1 base and J gave up 3 bases; unmatched junction bases: 5. The CDR3 spells CASSVFGSGDTGELFF. The CDR3 bases are TGTGCCAGCAGCGTATTCGGTAGCGGGGACACCGGGGAGCTGTTTTTT.